Each of the 29 T cell receptor beta chains below was sequenced from the same sample in a study of graft-versus-host responses after intestinal transplantation. Clones were read by immunoSEQ multiplex PCR, and TCRdb kept only the in-frame ones, dropping some. The profile shows about 110,000 clones, more than 80% of them singletons. For these TCRs, the target antigens are not known. Material: unstimulated CD4+ T cells sorted from spleen or lymph node cells, obtained before transplant. These receptor sequences come from a human donor who was the organ donor for an intestinal transplant.

V and J are TRBV14 and TRBJ2-2; D may be TRBD1 (6 bases). Deletions cut 3 bases from V and 6 bases from J, with 17 bases between. The CDR3 extends over 16 amino acids. Germline-derived CDR1 and CDR2 are SGHDN and FVKESK. The CDR3 DNA sequence: TGTGCCAGCAGCCAGAGGGGGAAAGTCGGCGCCGGGGAGCTGTTTTTT. It codes for CASSQRGKVGAGELFF.

The chain joins TRBV4-2 to TRBJ2-7, with 9 nucleotides matching TRBD2. Germline V gene data show CDR1 as LGHNA and CDR2 as YNFKEQ. V was clipped by 0 bases and J by 3 bases; unmatched bases: 6. The CDR3 extends over 16 amino acids. CDR3: CASSQDVAGVVYEQYF. The CDR3 region has the DNA TGTGCCAGCAGCCAAGACGTAGCGGGAGTAGTCTACGAGCAGTACTTC.

Worth noting for this clone: The junction and the germline gene differ at one end; a read error may be behind it. This chain connects TRBV28 to TRBJ2-7; 8 bases line up with TRBD2. This CDR3 is built from 15 residues. CDR1 and CDR2 from the germline V gene are MDHEN and SYDVKM. Here the CDR3 reads CASRFKREGRHEQYF. The CDR3 nucleotides are TGTGCCAGCCGTTTTAAACGGGAGGGCAGGCACGAGCAGTACTTC.

The chain has TRBV30 and TRBJ1-4; tentative D call: TRBD1 (6 bases). V shed 2 bases and J shed 8 bases, with 9 bases lying between them. The CDR3 spans 12 residues. CDR1 and CDR2 (germline): GTSNPN, SVGIG (reference sequence). Here the CDR3 DNA reads TGTGCCTGGAGTCTCCAGGGGGAAAAACTGTTTTTT. Encoded protein: CAWSLQGEKLFF.

CDR3 amino acids: CASSLRGNSGNTIYF. The DNA of the CDR3 is TGTGCCAGCAGCTTAAGAGGGAACTCTGGAAACACCATATATTTT. This chain links TRBV7-9 with TRBJ1-3, with D unclear. Per germline, CDR1 SEHNR and CDR2 FQNEAQ (reference sequence). V was pared by 2 bases and J by 0 bases, with 8 bases between. The CDR3 is 15 residues long.

The chain has TRBV28 and TRBJ1-4, with TRBD1 identical over 8 bases. Per the germline V gene, CDR1 is MDHEN and CDR2 is SYDVKM. The trim removed 6 bases at V and 6 bases at J, leaving 6 bases unmatched. This CDR3 has 14 amino acids. DNA for the CDR3: TGTGCCAGCAGGAATCAGGGGGCTGATGAAAAACTGTTTTTT. Translating gives CASRNQGADEKLFF.

This chain uses TRBV6-1 with TRBJ2-6, with D perhaps TRBD1 (5 bases). The CDR3 runs to 17 residues. Trimming cost V 2 bases and J 0 bases, with 11 bases left between them. The germline V gene encodes CDR1 MNHNS and CDR2 SASEGT. CDR3 loop: CASSEWNRFSGANVLTF. For the CDR3, the DNA is TGTGCCAGCAGTGAATGGAACAGGTTCTCTGGGGCCAACGTCCTGACTTTC.

The V and J genes are TRBV2 and TRBJ1-1; D gene ambiguous. In germline, CDR1 is SNHLY, CDR2 FYNNEI. Trimming took 6 bases from V and 4 from J, leaving 15 bases between them. The CDR3 is 14 residues long. DNA for the CDR3: TGTGCCAGCAGAGAGGCGGTTGCCGGCACTGAAGCTTTCTTT. Amino acid sequence: CASREAVAGTEAFF.

The chain links TRBV28 to TRBJ2-2; tentative D call: TRBD1 (5 bases). Germline V gene lookup returns CDR1 MDHEN and CDR2 SYDVKM. The CDR3 has 13 residues. Trimming pared 5 bases from V and 4 bases from J, leaving 8 bases between. In nucleotides, the CDR3 is TGTGCCAGCAGTCGACAGAGCACCGGGGAGCTGTTTTTT. Its translation: CASSRQSTGELFF.

The rearrangement links TRBV5-4 to TRBJ1-5, with D tentatively TRBD1 (6 bases). CDR1 and CDR2 (germline): SGHNT, YYREEE (reference sequence). The germline V and J ends were trimmed by 2 bases and 3 bases, with 9 bases remaining between them. The CDR3 runs 14 residues. CDR3 in DNA: TGTGCCAGCAGCTTACAGGGCCCCAATCAGCCCCAGCATTTT. This translates into CASSLQGPNQPQHF. The whole variable domain, remainder taken from reference TRBV5-4 and TRBJ1-5, is ETGVTQSPTHLIKTRGQQVTLRCSSQSGHNTVSWYQQALGQGPQFIFQYYREEENGRGNFPPRFSGLQFPNYSSELNVNALELDDSALYLCASSLQGPNQPQHFGDGTRLSIL.

This clone was detected once. The chain links TRBV7-2 to TRBJ2-1; D is undetermined. The CDR3 has 14 residues. V lost 5 bases and J lost 7, with 15 bases in between. Per the germline V gene, CDR1 is SGHTA and CDR2 is FQGNSA. The CDR3 bases are TGTGCCAGCAGCAGACCTTTTAACGCGAATGAGCAGTTCTTC. Amino acid sequence: CASSRPFNANEQFF.

The chain is built from TRBV5-4 and TRBJ1-2, with 9 bases matching TRBD1. CDR1 SGHNT and CDR2 YYREEE come from the germline V gene (reference sequence). The V and J ends lost 4 bases and 4 bases, in that order; junction bases with no gene match: 5. There are 14 residues in the CDR3. This chain's CDR3 is CASSRQGEGYGYTF. DNA for the CDR3: TGTGCCAGCAGCAGACAGGGGGAAGGCTATGGCTACACCTTC.

The CDR3 spells CASSLALGVHYGYTF. The CDR3, as DNA: TGTGCCAGCAGCTTAGCTCTTGGGGTCCACTATGGCTACACCTTC. The J gene is TRBJ1-2, the V gene TRBV7-2, with no clear D. The CDR3 sequence is 15 residues long. Trimming removed 0 bases at V and 3 bases at J, with 11 bases between. CDR1 is SGHTA, CDR2 FQGNSA, per germline.

Only one count was recorded for this clone. The genes are TRBV6-1 and TRBJ1-2, with 9 bases identical to TRBD1. CDR1 is MNHNS, CDR2 SASEGT, per germline. The J segment lost 0 bases and the V segment lost 1 base, leaving 3 bases of the junction unmatched. The CDR3 consists of 16 residues. In DNA form, the CDR3 reads TGTGCCAGCAGTGAAGGGACAGGGGCCGCTAACTATGGCTACACCTTC. It translates to CASSEGTGAANYGYTF.

This clone has more than one count but fewer than ten. This sequence joins TRBV6-5 and TRBJ1-1; D ambiguous. The V end was cut by 2 bases, the J end by 6 bases, with 13 bases between. The CDR3 contains 14 residues. CDR1 and CDR2 (germline): MNHEY, SVGAGI. The CDR3 reads CASSYGPGSPEAFF. The CDR3 bases are TGTGCCAGCAGTTACGGGCCAGGTTCCCCTGAAGCTTTCTTT.

The CDR3 sequence: CASSTRRSDEQYF. The CDR3 nucleotides read TGTGCCAGCAGCACCCGGCGGAGTGACGAGCAGTACTTC. V and J are TRBV6-1 and TRBJ2-7; D ambiguous. Germline V gene data show CDR1 as MNHNS and CDR2 as SASEGT. The CDR3 runs to 13 residues. V dropped 6 bases and J dropped 5 bases, with 14 bases sitting between them.

This clone was found once. The chain carries TRBV27 and TRBJ2-1; D is undetermined. The V gene's germline CDR1 is MNHEY and CDR2 SMNVEV (reference sequence). V lost 1 base to trimming and J lost 0 bases, with 19 bases between them. CDR3 length: 19 residues. As DNA, the CDR3 is TGTGCCAGCAGTTTATTTCAGCAGGCTGGTTTTGGCTCCTACAATGAGCAGTTCTTC. Protein product: CASSLFQQAGFGSYNEQFF.

This chain connects TRBV2 to TRBJ1-3; D perhaps matches TRBD1 (6 bases). This CDR3 is 14 amino acids long. Germline V gene sequence: CDR1 SNHLY, CDR2 FYNNEI. Trimming took 4 bases from V and 4 from J, leaving 11 bases between them. DNA for the CDR3: TGTGCCAGCAGTGTCGGGGGGCGCGGAAACACCATATATTTT. Amino acids: CASSVGGRGNTIYF. Supplemented by reference TRBV2 and TRBJ1-3, the full variable domain reads EPEVTQTPSHQVTQMGQEVILRCVPISNHLYFYWYRQILGQKVEFLVSFYNNEISEKSEIFDDQFSVERPDGSNFTLKIRSTKLEDSAMYFCASSVGGRGNTIYFGEGSWLTVV.

This chain uses TRBV7-8 with TRBJ1-5, with 7 bases fitting TRBD1. The trim removed 5 bases at V and 4 bases at J, leaving 17 bases unmatched. The CDR3 is made up of 18 amino acids. The germline gives CDR1 SGHVS, CDR2 FQNEAQ. The DNA of the CDR3 is TGTGCCAGCAGCCGACATCCTCCGGGACAGACTAAGAATCAGCCCCAGCATTTT. This gives the protein CASSRHPPGQTKNQPQHF.

This chain uses TRBV18 with TRBJ1-5; D gene ambiguous. V lost 3 bases to trimming and J lost 7 bases, with 10 bases between them. Per the germline V gene, CDR1 is KGHSH and CDR2 is LQKENI. This CDR3 comprises 13 residues. The CDR3 protein is CASSPMADQPQHF. The CDR3 coding sequence is TGTGCCAGCTCACCGATGGCAGACCAGCCCCAGCATTTT.

This clone is medium-sized by share. The V call is TRBV5-8, the J call TRBJ2-2; D is perhaps TRBD1 (5 bases). Deletions cut 2 bases from V and 6 bases from J, with 11 bases between. Germline V lookup: CDR1 SGHTS, CDR2 YDEGEE. The CDR3 loop spans 14 amino acids. The chain's CDR3 is CASSFLKGSGELFF. DNA for the CDR3: TGTGCCAGCAGCTTCCTGAAGGGGTCCGGGGAGCTGTTTTTT.

J is TRBJ2-7 and V is TRBV10-3; 9 nucleotides line up with TRBD1. CDR1 is ENHRY and CDR2 is SYGVKD in the germline V gene. The ends lost 7 bases at V and 3 bases at J; junction bases unmatched: 4. This CDR3 has 13 amino acids. CDR3 bases: TGTGCCATCACCGGGACAGGGAACTACGAGCAGTACTTC. Amino acids: CAITGTGNYEQYF.

The gene calls are TRBV6-6 and TRBJ2-7; 12 bases line up with TRBD2. The V and J ends lost 5 bases and 3 bases, in that order; junction bases with no gene match: 2. The CDR3 contains 14 residues. Germline V CDR1 and CDR2: MNHNY, SVGAGI (reference sequence). The CDR3 sequence: CASSMGLAGYEQYF. CDR3 coding DNA: TGTGCCAGCAGTATGGGACTAGCGGGCTACGAGCAGTACTTC.

The J gene is TRBJ1-4, the V gene TRBV9, with TRBD1 matching 9 bases. Trimming at V came to 4 bases and at J to 5 bases, leaving 9 bases not matched to a gene. Per germline, CDR1 SGDLS and CDR2 YYNGEE. This CDR3 contains 16 residues. The CDR3 loop is CASSPRGGQGNEKLFF. As DNA, the CDR3 is TGTGCCAGCAGCCCCAGAGGAGGACAGGGGAATGAAAAACTGTTTTTT.

V gene TRBV11-3 combines with J gene TRBJ2-1, with D possibly matching TRBD2 (6 bases). CDR1 and CDR2 (germline): SGHNT, YENEEA. Trimming cost V 5 bases and J 3 bases, with 14 bases left between them. CDR3 length: 15 residues. The CDR3 sequence: CASSVGTGVYNEQFF. The CDR3 nucleotides read TGTGCCAGCAGCGTCGGGACTGGAGTCTACAATGAGCAGTTCTTC.

CDR3 loop: CASSLGGVKDEKLFF. The DNA for the CDR3 is TGTGCCAGCAGCTTAGGGGGGGTTAAGGATGAAAAACTGTTTTTT. The V call is TRBV7-9, the J call TRBJ1-4; a possible D gene is TRBD1 (5 bases). The germline gives CDR1 SEHNR, CDR2 FQNEAQ (reference sequence). The CDR3 loop spans 15 amino acids. Between the trimmed V and J ends, which lost 1 base and 6 bases, there was a span of 12 bases.

The chain links TRBV27 to TRBJ2-7; the D is unclear. Germline lookup yields CDR1 MNHEY and CDR2 SMNVEV (reference sequence). Trimming cost V 0 bases and J 5 bases, with 5 bases left between them. This CDR3 region has 12 residues. The CDR3 DNA follows: TGTGCCAGCAGTTTATCGAAGGACGAGCAGTACTTC. Protein: CASSLSKDEQYF.

The chain uses TRBV2 and TRBJ2-2; 9 nucleotides align to TRBD1. With V trimmed by 6 bases and J by 1 base, 3 bases remained unmatched. CDR3 length: 15 amino acids. Germline V gene lookup returns CDR1 SNHLY and CDR2 FYNNEI. The CDR3 nucleotides are TGTGCCAGCAGGAGGGGACAGGGGAACACCGGGGAGCTGTTTTTT. Amino acid sequence: CASRRGQGNTGELFF.

This chain joins TRBV5-4 and TRBJ2-7; 7 bases line up with TRBD2. Per the germline V gene, CDR1 is SGHNT and CDR2 is YYREEE (reference sequence). The CDR3 consists of 14 residues. Trimming cost V 1 base and J 7 bases; bases outside gene matches: 8. CDR3 region: CASSLWAGAGEQYF. DNA for the CDR3: TGTGCCAGCAGCTTGTGGGCGGGAGCGGGGGAGCAGTACTTC.